This TCR beta chain derives from a study of blood T cell repertoires in COVID-19. Profiling relied on immunoSEQ multiplex PCR, and the TCRdb table lists in-frame clones only, not all of them. The sample yields 60,000 to 65,000 clones, approximately 90% seen once. The TCR originated in an elderly woman with active COVID-19. The source material was peripheral blood.

The CDR3 DNA sequence: TGTGCCAGCAGTTACTCGGCAGGCGATTCCTACGAGCAGTACTTC. Residues: CASSYSAGDSYEQYF. This sequence joins TRBV6-5 and TRBJ2-7; D is unresolved. The CDR3 is 15 residues long. Trimming took off 0 bases at V and 1 base at J, with 10 bases between the two ends. Germline V CDR1 and CDR2: MNHEY, SVGAGI.